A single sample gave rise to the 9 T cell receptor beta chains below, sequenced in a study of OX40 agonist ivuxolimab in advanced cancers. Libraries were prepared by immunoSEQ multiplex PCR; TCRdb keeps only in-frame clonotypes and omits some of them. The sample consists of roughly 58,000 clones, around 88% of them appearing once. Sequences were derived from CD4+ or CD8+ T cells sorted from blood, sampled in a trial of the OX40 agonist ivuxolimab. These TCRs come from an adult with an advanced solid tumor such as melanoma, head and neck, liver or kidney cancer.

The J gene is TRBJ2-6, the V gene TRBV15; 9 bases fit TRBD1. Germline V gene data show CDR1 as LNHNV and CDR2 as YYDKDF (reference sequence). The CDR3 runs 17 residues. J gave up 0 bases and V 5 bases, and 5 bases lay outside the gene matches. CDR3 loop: CATSGGQGYSGANVLTF. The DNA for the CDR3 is TGTGCCACCAGCGGAGGACAGGGGTACTCTGGGGCCAACGTCCTGACTTTC.

The CDR3 is CASSFNDGDTQYF. The CDR3 DNA reads as TGTGCCAGCAGCTTCAACGATGGAGATACGCAGTATTTT. This chain uses TRBV7-3 with TRBJ2-3; D unresolved. Germline V gene data show CDR1 as SGHTA and CDR2 as FQGTGA. Trimming pared 3 bases from V and 5 bases from J, leaving 9 bases between. The CDR3 has 13 amino acids.

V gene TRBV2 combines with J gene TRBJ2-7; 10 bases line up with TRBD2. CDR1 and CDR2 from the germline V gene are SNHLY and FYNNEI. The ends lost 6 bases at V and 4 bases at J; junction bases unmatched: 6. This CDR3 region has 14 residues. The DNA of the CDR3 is TGTGCCAGCAGAGCAAGCGGGGGGGGATACGAGCAGTACTTC. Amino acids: CASRASGGGYEQYF.

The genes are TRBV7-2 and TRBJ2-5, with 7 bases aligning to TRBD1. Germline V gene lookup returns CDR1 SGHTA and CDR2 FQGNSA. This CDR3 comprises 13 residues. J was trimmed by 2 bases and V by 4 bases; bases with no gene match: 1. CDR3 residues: CASSSGQQETQYF. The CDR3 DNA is TGTGCCAGCAGCTCGGGACAGCAAGAGACCCAGTACTTC.

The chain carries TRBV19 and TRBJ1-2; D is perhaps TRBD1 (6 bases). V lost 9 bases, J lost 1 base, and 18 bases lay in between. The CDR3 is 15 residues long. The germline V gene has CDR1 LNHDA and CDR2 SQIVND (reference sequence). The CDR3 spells CASSHGQSVNYGYTF. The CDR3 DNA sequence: TGTGCCAGCAGTCATGGACAGTCGGTTAACTATGGCTACACCTTC.

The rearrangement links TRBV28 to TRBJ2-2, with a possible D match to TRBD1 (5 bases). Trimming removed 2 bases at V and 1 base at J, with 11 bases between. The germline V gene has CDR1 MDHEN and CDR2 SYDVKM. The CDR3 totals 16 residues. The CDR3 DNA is TGTGCCAGCAGTTTAGGGCCCGGACAGAACACCGGGGAGCTGTTTTTT. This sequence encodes CASSLGPGQNTGELFF.

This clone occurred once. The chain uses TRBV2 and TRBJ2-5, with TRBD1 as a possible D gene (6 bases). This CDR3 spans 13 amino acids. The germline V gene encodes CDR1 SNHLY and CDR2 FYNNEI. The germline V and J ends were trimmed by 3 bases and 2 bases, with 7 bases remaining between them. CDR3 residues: CASSDGQQETQYF. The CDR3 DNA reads TGTGCCAGCAGTGATGGACAGCAAGAGACCCAGTACTTC.

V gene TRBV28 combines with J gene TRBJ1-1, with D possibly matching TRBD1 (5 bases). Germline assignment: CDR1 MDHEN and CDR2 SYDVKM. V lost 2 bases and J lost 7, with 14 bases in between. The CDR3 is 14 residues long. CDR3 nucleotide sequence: TGTGCCAGCAGTTTAAGATCGGGGGGAGGTGAAGCTTTCTTT. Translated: CASSLRSGGGEAFF.

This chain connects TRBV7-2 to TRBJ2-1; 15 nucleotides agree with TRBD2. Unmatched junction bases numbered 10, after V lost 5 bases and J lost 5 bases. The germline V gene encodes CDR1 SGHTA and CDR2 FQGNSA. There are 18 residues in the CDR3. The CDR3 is CASSPPGLAGGGNNEQFF. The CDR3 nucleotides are TGTGCCAGCAGCCCTCCGGGACTAGCGGGGGGTGGTAACAATGAGCAGTTCTTC.